These 20 T cell receptor beta chains came from one sample sequenced in a study of T-cell memory formation after mild COVID-19. TCRdb processed the 5' RACE reads anew with MiXCR; each CDR3 protein has one entry. The sample yields under 300,000 distinct CDR3 sequences, roughly 15% seen once. Sequenced sample: PBMCs or a T cell subset sorted from them (not recorded which). The receptors derive from a man between 18 and 29 years old who had mild COVID-19 (a few samples of this study predate the infection). Cell type and time point are not known.

The rearrangement joins TRBV3-1 to TRBJ2-2, with 10 bases lining up with TRBD2. Germline V gives CDR1 LGHDT, CDR2 YNNKEL (reference sequence). This CDR3 region has 16 residues. J gave up 5 bases and V 8 bases, and 11 bases lay outside the gene matches. CDR3 residues: CASAQAGGRRTGELFF. CDR3 in DNA: TGTGCCAGCGCTCAAGCGGGGGGGAGGAGGACCGGGGAGCTGTTTTTT.

This clonotype was seen a handful of times. The chain uses TRBV27 and TRBJ2-7; TRBD1 agrees at 12 bases. Germline CDR1 reads MNHEY; CDR2 reads SMNVEV (reference sequence). The CDR3 totals 14 residues. V lost 5 bases and J lost 6; bases outside the gene matches: 5. For the CDR3, the DNA is TGTGCCAGCAGTATCTGGGACAGGGGGCGCGAGCAGTACTTC. Translated, it gives CASSIWDRGREQYF.

The J gene is TRBJ1-1, the V gene TRBV7-2; no clear D gene. Germline V gene lookup returns CDR1 SGHTA and CDR2 FQGNSA. Deletions cut 2 bases from V and 2 bases from J, with 3 bases between. This CDR3 has 12 residues. The CDR3: CASSLYNTEAFF. The CDR3 coding sequence is TGTGCCAGCAGCTTATACAACACTGAAGCTTTCTTT.

This clonotype was seen only a few times. The rearrangement joins TRBV7-8 to TRBJ1-4; D gene unclear. V was trimmed by 5 bases and J by 8 bases, leaving 15 bases between them. Germline V CDR1 and CDR2: SGHVS, FQNEAQ. The CDR3 has 14 amino acids. The CDR3 bases are TGTGCCAGCAGCCCCGGAGGCGGTCGCGAAAAACTGTTTTTT. Translated, it gives CASSPGGGREKLFF.

This chain joins TRBV2 and TRBJ2-4, with D possibly matching TRBD1 (7 bases). V was pared by 6 bases and J by 8 bases, with 20 bases between. The CDR3 runs to 15 residues. The germline V gene encodes CDR1 SNHLY and CDR2 FYNNEI. CDR3 residues: CASREGQTGADIQYF. Here the CDR3 DNA reads TGTGCCAGCAGGGAGGGACAGACCGGAGCCGACATTCAGTACTTC.

The rearrangement joins TRBV20-1 to TRBJ1-2; D might be TRBD1 (6 bases). V was cut by 6 bases and J by 4 bases, with 21 bases left in between. This CDR3 is built from 15 residues. Germline-derived CDR1 and CDR2 are DFQATT and SNEGSKA (reference sequence). In DNA, the CDR3 is TGCAGTGCAACTACTACCCGGGGGCCCACCTATGGCTACACCTTC. Encoded protein: CSATTTRGPTYGYTF.

This clonotype was seen only a few times. The chain has TRBV11-2 and TRBJ1-2; D is unresolved. Trimming cost V 6 bases and J 13 bases, with 21 bases left between them. Germline CDR1 SGHAT, CDR2 FQNNGV. CDR3 length: 13 amino acids. DNA for the CDR3: TGTGCCAGCAGTGTTTCAGTAGAACGCGAGGTCACCTTC. Protein sequence: CASSVSVEREVTF.

This clonotype was counted between two and nine times. This rearrangement joins TRBV28 to TRBJ1-4; D ambiguous. The V gene's germline CDR1 is MDHEN and CDR2 SYDVKM. The CDR3 is made up of 17 amino acids. V lost 2 bases and J 0 bases, leaving 13 bases between the germline ends. CDR3 bases: TGTGCCAGCAGTTTAGGTGTGGGGTCTGCAACTAATGAAAAACTGTTTTTT. It specifies CASSLGVGSATNEKLFF.

The rearrangement links TRBV12-3 or TRBV12-4 to TRBJ2-1; 9 nucleotides match TRBD1. CDR3 length equals 16 residues. V shed 4 bases and J 6 bases; nucleotides not matched to a gene: 10. CDR3: CASSSVLTGGVNEQFF. DNA of the CDR3: TGTGCCAGCAGTTCCGTACTGACAGGGGGGGTCAATGAGCAGTTCTTC.

In its sample, this clonotype was seen a few times. This chain joins TRBV18 and TRBJ1-3; maybe TRBD1 (6 bases). The CDR3 sequence is 16 residues long. With 6 bases removed from V and 0 bases from J, the gap between germline ends came to 15 bases. The germline CDR1 and CDR2 sequences are KGHSH and LQKENI. CDR3 DNA: TGTGCCAGCTCTTTTGATGGGACAAGCTCTGGAAACACCATATATTTT. Encoded protein: CASSFDGTSSGNTIYF. Full variable domain (remainder filled in from reference TRBV18 and TRBJ1-3): NAGVMQNPRHLVRRRGQEARLRCSPMKGHSHVYWYRQLPEEGLKFMVYLQKENIIDESGMPKERFSAEFPKEGPSILRIQQVVRGDSAAYFCASSFDGTSSGNTIYFGEGSWLTVV.

The V gene is TRBV7-9, the J gene TRBJ1-1; TRBD1 matches 7 bases. Germline CDR1 and CDR2: SEHNR and FQNEAQ (reference sequence). Unmatched junction bases numbered 1, after V lost 1 base and J lost 5 bases. The CDR3 sequence is 13 residues long. CDR3 loop: CASSLGTGTEAFF. Here the CDR3 DNA reads TGTGCCAGCAGCTTAGGGACAGGTACTGAAGCTTTCTTT.

The table lists this clonotype with many counts. The chain couples TRBV5-1 to TRBJ2-3, with 10 bases lining up with TRBD2. Losses at the gene ends were 0 bases for V and 5 bases for J; bases not matched to a gene: 0. Germline V gives CDR1 SGHRS, CDR2 YFSETQ. The CDR3 is 14 residues long. The CDR3 DNA reads as TGCGCCAGCAGCTTGGGGACTAGCGGAGATACGCAGTATTTT. Translating gives CASSLGTSGDTQYF.

The chain carries TRBV7-9 and TRBJ2-3; TRBD2 might be the D (5 bases). Germline V gene sequence: CDR1 SEHNR, CDR2 FQNEAQ (reference sequence). This CDR3 region has 13 residues. The V end lost 1 base, the J end lost 8 bases, and 10 bases lay between the germline ends. CDR3: CASSLGGLGTQYF. DNA for the CDR3: TGTGCCAGCAGCTTAGGAGGGCTTGGTACGCAGTATTTT.

This clonotype was picked up a small number of times. CDR3 sequence reads: CASSFPGGPTGEQFF. The DNA of the CDR3 is TGTGCCAGCAGCTTCCCGGGGGGCCCGACCGGTGAGCAGTTCTTC. The chain couples TRBV7-9 to TRBJ2-1; D perhaps matches TRBD2 (7 bases). Germline CDR1 reads SEHNR; CDR2 reads FQNEAQ (reference sequence). This CDR3 region has 15 residues. Trimming shortened V by 3 bases and J by 9 bases, and 18 bases separated the two germline ends.

At least ten counts were recorded for this clonotype. J is TRBJ1-1 and V is TRBV5-1; tentatively, D is TRBD1 (6 bases). Trimming took off 5 bases at V and 4 bases at J, with 18 bases between the two ends. Germline V gene lookup returns CDR1 SGHRS and CDR2 YFSETQ. The length of the CDR3 is 15 residues. In DNA form, the CDR3 reads TGCGCCAGCAGTTTTGTCGGGGGCGAGGGCACTGAAGCTTTCTTT. The encoded protein is CASSFVGGEGTEAFF. Full variable domain (rest looked up from reference TRBV5-1 and TRBJ1-1): KAGVTQTPRYLIKTRGQQVTLSCSPISGHRSVSWYQQTPGQGLQFLFEYFSETQRNKGNFPGRFSGRQFSNSRSEMNVSTLELGDSALYLCASSFVGGEGTEAFFGQGTRLTVV.

V usage is TRBV12-3 or TRBV12-4 and J usage is TRBJ1-1; D possibly corresponds to TRBD1 (5 bases). CDR3 length: 12 residues. The V end was cut by 3 bases, the J end by 11 bases, with 13 bases between. The CDR3 protein is CASSFSDRGAFF. The CDR3 DNA reads TGTGCCAGCAGTTTTTCAGACCGGGGGGCTTTCTTT.

This clonotype was observed a handful of times. J is TRBJ2-5 and V is TRBV12-3 or TRBV12-4, with D unresolved. This CDR3 region has 14 residues. Trimming stripped 3 bases from V and 5 bases from J, with 13 bases between. In DNA form, the CDR3 reads TGTGCCAGCAGTTTGCACCCCGCTCGCGAGACCCAGTACTTC. Translation: CASSLHPARETQYF.

The chain is built from TRBV5-1 and TRBJ2-2, with 7 bases identical to TRBD1. The germline V gene has CDR1 SGHRS and CDR2 YFSETQ. J gave up 0 bases and V 4 bases, and 3 bases lay outside the gene matches. The CDR3 is made up of 15 amino acids. CDR3 nucleotides: TGCGCCAGCAGCAGGGACAGACCGAACACCGGGGAGCTGTTTTTT. Translation gives CASSRDRPNTGELFF.

This clonotype was seen only a few times. The chain couples TRBV20-1 to TRBJ2-2; D gene ambiguous. This CDR3 contains 11 residues. V dropped 0 bases and J dropped 7 bases, with 3 bases sitting between them. Germline V lookup: CDR1 DFQATT, CDR2 SNEGSKA (reference sequence). The CDR3 loop reads CSARDGGELFF. For the CDR3, the DNA is TGCAGTGCTAGAGATGGCGGGGAGCTGTTTTTT.

This clonotype has just a few counts. This chain links TRBV4-1 with TRBJ2-3, with D possibly called TRBD1 or TRBD2 (5 bases each). V lost 0 bases and J lost 5, with 9 bases in between. Germline V gene lookup returns CDR1 MGHRA and CDR2 YSYEKL. The CDR3 has 14 amino acids. The CDR3 spells CASSQDLGRDTQYF. CDR3 in DNA: TGCGCCAGCAGCCAAGATCTGGGACGAGATACGCAGTATTTT.